This T cell receptor beta chain was sequenced in a study of human T cells and chemical hapten exposure. This clonotype was picked up many times. Its antigen remains unknown. Study results and caveats: Expanded TCRs created a significantly greater count of big CDR3 similarity clusters than controls did.

The time point here: patch test 2, 6 weeks after DPC sensitization. Treatment of the sample: therapeutic diphenylcyclopropenone sensitization with weekly scalp DPC. TCRdb re-derived calls from the RACE reads in MiXCR, one entry per CDR3 protein. The data show more than 90,000 distinct CDR3 sequences, around 10% seen once. This TCR came from a middle-aged woman with alopecia areata. Some clones in this sample may be carry-over from other donors' samples. This specimen consisted of whole blood, obtained in connection with sensitization to the hapten diphenylcyclopropenone (DPC).

The CDR3 DNA sequence: TGTGCCAGCAGGAACCAAGGAAACATTCAGTACTTC. Protein sequence: CASRNQGNIQYF. The chain employs TRBV28 and TRBJ2-4; D gene unclear. V gave up 6 bases and J gave up 6 bases, with 9 bases separating them. Germline-derived CDR1 and CDR2 are MDHEN and SYDVKM. This CDR3 spans 12 amino acids.